These 8 T cell receptor beta chains were all obtained from the same sample, sequenced in a study of response to subunit inactivated influenza vaccine. TCRdb itself ran the RT-PCR reads through MiXCR, one entry per CDR3 protein. The sample lists about 700,000 distinct CDR3 sequences, about 14% seen once, with 7.6% in the top ten. The sequencing here drew on PBMCs from blood, taken 14 to 15 days before vaccination. The source of these receptors is a man aged 50 or older who received an inactivated influenza vaccine.

The chain combines TRBV27 with TRBJ2-1, with 7 nucleotides matching TRBD1. CDR1 is MNHEY, CDR2 SMNVEV, per germline (reference sequence). J lost 5 bases, V lost 5 bases, and 12 bases had no gene match. CDR3 length: 16 amino acids. The CDR3 loop reads CASSEKGAWSDNEQFF. CDR3 nucleotide sequence: TGTGCCAGCAGTGAGAAGGGGGCCTGGTCTGACAATGAGCAGTTCTTC.

This clonotype was observed a few times. The rearrangement joins TRBV20-1 to TRBJ1-5; D remains unclear. The CDR3 covers 14 residues. The V gene's germline CDR1 is DFQATT and CDR2 SNEGSKA (reference sequence). The ends were cut back, 3 bases at V and 3 bases at J, with 12 bases in the middle. The chain's CDR3 is CSARSRTLNQPQHF. CDR3 DNA: TGCAGTGCTAGGTCTAGAACCCTCAATCAGCCCCAGCATTTT.

The chain employs TRBV12-3 or TRBV12-4 and TRBJ1-5; D might be TRBD1 (5 bases). Trimming removed 7 bases from V and 4 bases from J, with 20 bases in between. The CDR3 runs 16 residues. The CDR3 spells CASNFMGRVINQPQHF. The CDR3 nucleotides are TGTGCCAGCAACTTCATGGGCAGGGTGATTAATCAGCCCCAGCATTTT.

This clonotype was seen a few times. The chain combines TRBV7-8 with TRBJ1-1; no definite D call. The length of the CDR3 is 17 residues. V was shortened by 5 bases and J by 7 bases, with 26 bases between the two germline ends. The germline V gene has CDR1 SGHVS and CDR2 FQNEAQ. Here the CDR3 DNA reads TGTGCCAGCAGCCGAGCATTAACGAGAATCCATGGTGGTGAAGCTTTCTTT. This encodes CASSRALTRIHGGEAFF.

The V call is TRBV18, the J call TRBJ2-7, with 8 positions matching TRBD2. The length of the CDR3 is 16 residues. V shed 2 bases, J shed 3 bases, and the junction held 9 bases outside the gene matches. Germline assignment: CDR1 KGHSH and CDR2 LQKENI. The CDR3 region has the DNA TGTGCCAGCTCACCAGGGGTAGCGGGATTCCACTACGAGCAGTACTTC. It is translated as CASSPGVAGFHYEQYF.

The rearrangement links TRBV20-1 to TRBJ2-7, with D possibly being TRBD1 or TRBD2 (5 bases each). Germline V CDR1 and CDR2: DFQATT, SNEGSKA (reference sequence). CDR3 length: 14 amino acids. The germline V and J ends were trimmed by 0 bases and 3 bases, with 12 bases remaining between them. The CDR3 protein is CSAREGPGDYEQYF. The CDR3 nucleotides are TGCAGTGCTAGAGAGGGACCTGGGGACTACGAGCAGTACTTC.

The chain is built from TRBV4-1 and TRBJ1-1, with TRBD1 identical over 7 bases. The J segment lost 4 bases and the V segment lost 0 bases, leaving 11 bases of the junction unmatched. The germline CDR1 and CDR2 sequences are MGHRA and YSYEKL. The CDR3 is 17 amino acids. The CDR3 here is CASSQEETGLVGTEAFF. The CDR3 DNA sequence: TGCGCCAGCAGCCAAGAGGAGACAGGGCTCGTTGGCACTGAAGCTTTCTTT.

A few counts support this clonotype. The chain links TRBV20-1 to TRBJ1-5, with D unclear. CDR3 size: 15 residues. V was trimmed by 3 bases and J by 2 bases, leaving 14 bases between them. The V gene's germline CDR1 is DFQATT and CDR2 SNEGSKA (reference sequence). The CDR3 sequence is CSASLRAQGNQPQHF. DNA for the CDR3: TGCAGTGCTAGCCTCCGGGCGCAGGGCAATCAGCCCCAGCATTTT.